This TCR beta chain derives from a study of cytomegalovirus exposure and HLA in healthy donors. As for this clone: The antigen is not known.

The study's findings and limits: Previously analyzed data showed that most TCR beta V segments were productive at a frequency of about 87% or about 30%. Listed as cytomegalovirus-associated were approximately 160 TCR beta chains.

PCR amplification relied on 60 Vbeta primers (plus 13 Jbeta primers). In the original workflow: In a later analysis, of around 80 million unique beta chains, 9 million to 11 million appeared in at least two donors. Measured with immunoSEQ multiplex PCR; TCRdb has only the in-frame clones, and not every one. That table is the source of V, J and clone size, and D and trimming were worked out from the DNA. This sample yields about 130,000 clones, of which over 65% are seen a single time; around 4% belongs to the top ten. This sequence originates from a young man in good health and CMV-seropositive. Sequenced material: PBMCs.

CDR3 sequence reads: CATHRPAAYEQYF. The CDR3 nucleotides read TGTGCCACCCATCGACCCGCGGCCTACGAGCAGTACTTC. The rearrangement joins TRBV6-1 to TRBJ2-7; D is unclear. Germline loops: CDR1 MNHNS, CDR2 SASEGT. This CDR3 contains 13 residues. V was trimmed by 10 bases and J by 2 bases, leaving 15 bases between them.